This is a list of T cell receptor beta chains from one sample in a study of cytotoxic CD8 clonotypes in ibrutinib-treated CLL. TCRdb keeps only in-frame clones here, not all; method: immunoSEQ multiplex PCR. Of a few hundred thousand clones listed, around four fifths were seen once; the top ten hold approximately 7%. Sequencing was performed on PBMCs, taken before ibrutinib treatment. The receptors originated from a human donor with chronic lymphocytic leukemia. CDR3s include the opening cysteine and the closing phenylalanine or tryptophan. A D gene is named only where the DNA matches it firmly. Size is stated for part of the rows, as once, few or many counts, or as a class when the clone is expanded.

d_call	v_call	cdr3_length	j_call	clone_size	cdr3_aa	cdr3_nt
NA	TRBV18	15	TRBJ2-1	NA	CASSPTSSRAGEQFF	TGTGCCAGCTCGCCAACCTCTTCCAGGGCGGGTGAGCAGTTCTTC
TRBD2	TRBV7-9	16	TRBJ2-1	many	CASSLSLAGSYNEQFF	TGTGCCAGCAGCTTGTCCCTAGCGGGATCGTACAATGAGCAGTTCTTC
NA	TRBV28	15	TRBJ1-2	few	CASSLFRAKDYGYTF	TGTGCCAGCAGTTTATTCAGGGCTAAGGACTATGGCTACACCTTC
NA	TRBV28	14	TRBJ2-7	NA	CASRTLGGRYEQYF	TGTGCCAGCAGAACACTCGGCGGGCGCTACGAGCAGTACTTC
NA	TRBV7-2	16	TRBJ2-1	NA	CASSLALALGSNEQFF	TGTGCCAGCAGCTTAGCCCTAGCGCTAGGTTCGAATGAGCAGTTCTTC
NA	TRBV11-2	14	TRBJ2-7	NA	CASSLIQDAYEQYF	TGTGCCAGCAGCTTAATACAGGACGCCTACGAGCAGTACTTC
NA	TRBV5-1	15	TRBJ1-2	NA	CASSFYRAGTNDYTF	TGCGCCAGCAGCTTTTATCGGGCGGGTACGAATGACTACACCTTC
NA	TRBV19	13	TRBJ2-1	NA	CASRMDSYNEQFF	TGTGCCAGTAGGATGGACAGCTACAATGAGCAGTTCTTC
NA	TRBV4-3	15	TRBJ1-1	NA	CASSQGTGRGTEAFF	TGCGCCAGCAGCCAAGGGACCGGGAGGGGGACTGAAGCTTTCTTT
TRBD1	TRBV18	15	TRBJ2-7	NA	CASSPGQGSSYEQYF	TGTGCCAGCTCACCTGGACAGGGGAGCTCCTACGAGCAGTACTTC
TRBD1	TRBV25-1	15	TRBJ2-1	NA	CASSGGTGPFNEQFF	TGTGCCAGCAGTGGTGGGACAGGGCCTTTCAATGAGCAGTTCTTC
NA	TRBV7-6	14	TRBJ1-2	NA	CASSPGLGVYGYTF	TGTGCCAGCAGCCCCGGACTGGGCGTATATGGCTACACCTTC
NA	TRBV9	15	TRBJ2-1	NA	CASSETSRDYNEQFF	TGTGCCAGCAGCGAAACTAGCAGAGACTACAATGAGCAGTTCTTC
NA	TRBV9	14	TRBJ2-2	NA	CASSGTIGGGELFF	TGTGCCAGCAGCGGGACGATCGGGGGCGGGGAGCTGTTTTTT
TRBD2	TRBV6-5	15	TRBJ2-1	NA	CASRLGLAGYNEQFF	TGTGCCAGCAGGCTGGGACTAGCGGGCTACAATGAGCAGTTCTTC
NA	TRBV5-1	15	TRBJ2-3	NA	CASSFSVGNTDTQYF	TGCGCCAGCAGCTTTTCAGTTGGGAACACAGATACGCAGTATTTT
NA	TRBV7-8	17	TRBJ1-3	once	CASSLVGGTLTGNTIYF	TGTGCCAGCAGCTTAGTGGGGGGGACACTGACCGGAAACACCATATATTTT
TRBD1	TRBV2	15	TRBJ1-2	NA	CASDPTDRGLSGYTF	TGTGCCAGCGACCCTACGGACAGGGGGCTATCGGGCTACACCTTC
TRBD1	TRBV9	16	TRBJ1-2	NA	CASSVDPTGGAGGYTF	TGTGCCAGCAGCGTAGATCCCACAGGGGGCGCAGGTGGCTACACCTTC
TRBD1	TRBV19	13	TRBJ1-1	NA	CASSGTANTEAFF	TGTGCCAGTAGCGGGACAGCGAACACTGAAGCTTTCTTT
NA	TRBV7-8	14	TRBJ2-7	NA	CASSPPGTSREQYF	TGTGCCAGCAGCCCTCCGGGGACCTCCCGCGAGCAGTACTTC
NA	TRBV19	11	TRBJ2-7	many	CASSSSYEQYF	TGTGCCAGTAGTTCCTCCTACGAGCAGTACTTC
TRBD2	TRBV6-6	13	TRBJ2-7	NA	CASTSGRQYEQYF	TGTGCCAGCACTAGCGGGAGGCAATACGAGCAGTACTTC
TRBD2	TRBV10-2	14	TRBJ2-7	NA	CATRKGLRTHEQYF	TGCGCCACGAGAAAGGGACTAAGAACTCACGAGCAGTACTTC
NA	TRBV28	11	TRBJ1-2	NA	CGSLNNYGYTF	TGTGGCAGCTTGAATAACTATGGCTACACCTTC
NA	TRBV4-2	20	TRBJ2-4	once	CASSQRPTSHRGVGKNIQYF	TGTGCCAGCAGCCAGCGCCCAACCTCCCATCGGGGAGTGGGGAAAAACATTCAGTACTTC
NA	TRBV18	17	TRBJ2-7	NA	CASSPGVPRQAPYEQYF	TGTGCCAGCTCACCGGGGGTACCTCGACAGGCCCCCTACGAGCAGTACTTC
NA	TRBV2	14	TRBJ1-5	NA	CASSDAGFGQPQHF	TGTGCCAGCAGTGACGCAGGGTTTGGTCAGCCCCAGCATTTT
TRBD2	TRBV7-9	14	TRBJ2-2	NA	CAIPGGEGCGELFF	TGTGCCATCCCCGGGGGGGAGGGCTGCGGGGAGCTGTTTTTT
TRBD2	TRBV2	16	TRBJ2-3	NA	CASSGTSGISTDTQYF	TGTGCCAGCAGCGGGACTAGCGGAATTAGCACAGATACGCAGTATTTT
NA	TRBV30	18	TRBJ2-7	NA	CAWSVLGQGWRSSYEQYF	TGTGCCTGGAGTGTACTTGGTCAGGGATGGAGGTCCTCCTACGAGCAGTACTTC
TRBD1	TRBV10-2	13	TRBJ2-5	NA	CASRASGGPTQYF	TGCGCCAGCCGTGCTTCAGGGGGACCAACCCAGTACTTC
NA	TRBV7-9	13	TRBJ2-1	few	CASTRSPDAEQFF	TGTGCCAGCACCCGCTCACCAGACGCTGAGCAGTTCTTC
NA	TRBV5-6	13	TRBJ1-4	few	CASKSQSGEKLFF	TGTGCCAGCAAATCGCAGTCTGGGGAAAAACTGTTTTTT
TRBD2	TRBV27	19	TRBJ2-3	NA	CASSLSLGARGSVPDTQYF	TGTGCCAGCAGTTTATCGTTGGGCGCCCGCGGGAGTGTACCCGATACGCAGTATTTT
NA	TRBV18	13	TRBJ2-7	NA	CASSQGETYEQYF	TGTGCCAGCTCACAGGGGGAAACCTACGAGCAGTACTTC
NA	TRBV10-3	13	TRBJ2-1	NA	CASNSRSYNEQFF	TGTGCCTCAAACTCTCGCTCCTACAATGAGCAGTTCTTC
TRBD2	TRBV4-2	16	TRBJ2-7	NA	CASSQESPLAGYEQYF	TGTGCCAGCAGCCAAGAAAGTCCACTAGCGGGATACGAGCAGTACTTC
TRBD1	TRBV2	15	TRBJ1-5	NA	CASRPPGQGYQPQHF	TGTGCCAGCAGGCCACCGGGACAGGGGTATCAGCCCCAGCATTTT
NA	TRBV6-1	14	TRBJ1-5	NA	CASSEGGFNQPQHF	TGTGCCAGCAGTGAAGGGGGGTTCAATCAGCCCCAGCATTTT
NA	TRBV9	15	TRBJ2-5	NA	CASSIPGAGQETQYF	TGTGCCAGCAGCATCCCAGGGGCGGGCCAAGAGACCCAGTACTTC
TRBD1	TRBV5-4	15	TRBJ2-6	NA	CASSDRVNGANVLTF	TGTGCCAGCAGCGACAGGGTGAATGGGGCCAACGTCCTGACTTTC
NA	TRBV27	13	TRBJ2-2	NA	CASSLLNTGELFF	TGTGCCAGCAGTTTATTGAACACCGGGGAGCTGTTTTTT
NA	TRBV2	12	TRBJ2-7	NA	CASSISTEEQYF	TGTGCCAGCAGCATATCAACGGAGGAGCAGTACTTC
TRBD2	TRBV7-9	19	TRBJ2-2	NA	CASSSTWGLAALNTGELFF	TGTGCCAGCAGCTCGACTTGGGGACTAGCGGCCTTGAACACCGGGGAGCTGTTTTTT
TRBD2	TRBV5-4	14	TRBJ2-7	few	CASSPGLASYEQYF	TGTGCCAGCAGCCCGGGACTAGCATCCTACGAGCAGTACTTC
TRBD2	TRBV9	15	TRBJ2-7	few	CASSPGSGLWYEQYF	TGTGCCAGCAGCCCGGGTAGCGGGCTGTGGTACGAGCAGTACTTC
NA	TRBV6-5	13	TRBJ2-1	NA	CASSRWDVDEQFF	TGTGCCAGCAGTCGGTGGGATGTGGATGAGCAGTTCTTC
NA	TRBV10-3	14	TRBJ2-7	NA	CAISVQGNSYEQYF	TGTGCCATCAGTGTTCAGGGGAACTCCTACGAGCAGTACTTC
NA	TRBV9	13	TRBJ2-7	NA	CASSAPGSYEQYF	TGTGCCAGCAGCGCCCCAGGCTCCTACGAGCAGTACTTC
NA	TRBV5-4	16	TRBJ2-2	NA	CASSFRLGANTGELFF	TGTGCCAGCAGCTTTCGCCTCGGGGCGAACACCGGGGAGCTGTTTTTT
TRBD2	TRBV6-4	15	TRBJ2-3	medium-sized	CASSEQAGSTDTQYF	TGTGCCAGCAGTGAACAAGCGGGAAGCACAGATACGCAGTATTTT